Below, 20 T cell receptor beta chains from the same sample are listed, as sequenced in a study of T-cell reconstitution after alpha-beta-depleted transplantation in children. It was with unique molecular identifiers that the TCRbeta library was prepared. A single record per CDR3 protein comes from TCRdb applying MiXCR to the PCR reads. The sample holds approximately 85,000 distinct CDR3 sequences, about 14% seen once. The material sequenced was PBMCs, mostly from graft donor cells, taken 180 days after TCRalphabeta/CD19-depleted stem cell transplant. Every receptor here comes from a male patient under 10 years old who had a stem cell transplant for acute lymphoblastic leukemia, so the T cells may come from the graft donor.

The V call is TRBV6-2 or TRBV6-3, the J call TRBJ2-6, with D hard to call. The CDR3 runs 15 residues. The germline gives CDR1 MNHEY, CDR2 SVGEGT. Trimming stripped 2 bases from V and 0 bases from J, with 5 bases between. CDR3 coding DNA: TGTGCCAGCAGTTACGGGGACTCTGGGGCCAACGTCCTGACTTTC. Translation gives CASSYGDSGANVLTF.

A word on this clonotype: Given a much more abundant clone one base away, this may be a read error. The V call is TRBV6-5, the J call TRBJ1-2; TRBD1 matches at 7 bases. Germline values: CDR1 MNHEY, CDR2 SVGAGI. The CDR3 covers 12 residues. The CDR3 nucleotides read TGTGCCAGCAGTTTCAGGGGGGGGAAGGTAGCTTTC. Amino acids: CASSFRGGKVAF.

V and J are TRBV27 and TRBJ2-5; D is possibly TRBD1 (6 bases). Trimming shortened V by 4 bases and J by 3 bases, and 15 bases separated the two germline ends. Germline V gene sequence: CDR1 MNHEY, CDR2 SMNVEV (reference sequence). The CDR3 loop spans 15 amino acids. CDR3 bases: TGTGCCAGCAGTTCCTGGACGAACAGGGAAGAGACCCAGTACTTC. Its translation is CASSSWTNREETQYF.

This clonotype was seen ten or more times. The gene calls are TRBV28 and TRBJ1-1, with a possible D match to TRBD1 (5 bases). The CDR3 spans 16 residues. CDR1 MDHEN and CDR2 SYDVKM come from the germline V gene. Trimming stripped 6 bases from V and 0 bases from J, with 17 bases between. In DNA, the CDR3 is TGTGCCAGCAGAGAGCATGGGGGTAATATGAACACTGAAGCTTTCTTT. The encoded protein is CASREHGGNMNTEAFF.

In its sample, this clonotype was seen a few times. The gene calls are TRBV25-1 and TRBJ2-1; 9 nucleotides agree with TRBD1. CDR3 size: 16 residues. Germline V CDR1 and CDR2: MGHDK, SYGVNS. V shed 8 bases and J 8 bases; nucleotides not matched to a gene: 16. The CDR3 DNA reads TGTGCCAGCGGGAACCTCCCGGGACAGGGATTTCATGAGCAGTTCTTC. Protein sequence: CASGNLPGQGFHEQFF.

About this clonotype: The junction departs from the called germline gene at one end, perhaps through a read error. The genes are TRBV6-2 or TRBV6-3 and TRBJ2-5, with a tentative D call TRBD1 (5 bases). The V gene's germline CDR1 is MNHEY and CDR2 SVGEGT. The CDR3 sequence is 13 residues long. The CDR3 sequence is CASNPVGQGTQYF. In nucleotides, the CDR3 is TGTGCCAGCAACCCCGTCGGACAAGGGACCCAGTACTTC.

In this sample, this clonotype turned up many times. The chain carries TRBV7-6 and TRBJ2-5, with TRBD1 matching 7 bases. This CDR3 region has 13 residues. Trimming removed 3 bases from V and 5 bases from J; junction bases left unmatched: 3. Per germline, CDR1 SGHVS and CDR2 FNYEAQ. The DNA for the CDR3 is TGTGCCAGCAGCTTCAGGGGACAGGAGACCCAGTACTTC. Translation gives CASSFRGQETQYF.

This chain links TRBV5-1 with TRBJ2-5; D not resolved. Germline V CDR1 and CDR2: SGHRS, YFSETQ. This CDR3 contains 13 residues. Trimming took 0 bases from V and 3 from J, leaving 6 bases between them. CDR3 bases: TGCGCCAGCAGCTTGGTTAGGGAAGAGACCCAGTACTTC. Protein sequence: CASSLVREETQYF.

J is TRBJ2-3 and V is TRBV20-1; D is perhaps TRBD1 or TRBD2 (6 bases each). The germline V gene has CDR1 DFQATT and CDR2 SNEGSKA (reference sequence). V lost 6 bases and J 4 bases, leaving 17 bases between the germline ends. The CDR3 is made up of 14 amino acids. The CDR3 DNA sequence: TGCAGTGCGGAGGGGGGACTTTACGCAGATACGCAGTATTTT. Translating it yields CSAEGGLYADTQYF.

On this clonotype itself: A much larger clone lies a single base off, so this may be a read error. This chain links TRBV6-1 with TRBJ1-2; D possibly corresponds to TRBD1 (5 bases). This CDR3 spans 14 amino acids. Germline-derived CDR1 and CDR2 are MNHNS and SASEGT. CDR3 DNA: TGTGCCAGCAGCTGGGACCTTGGGGACTATGGCTACCCCTTC. Its translation is CASSWDLGDYGYPF.

The chain uses TRBV12-3 or TRBV12-4 and TRBJ1-4; TRBD1 matches at 8 bases. V shed 8 bases, J shed 7 bases, and the junction held 12 bases outside the gene matches. The CDR3 has 15 residues. The CDR3 DNA sequence: TGTGCCAGCCGTTCCGGGACAGGACATTTTGAAAAACTGTTTTTT. As protein: CASRSGTGHFEKLFF.

The table lists this clonotype with a few counts. The chain is built from TRBV7-2 and TRBJ1-6, with D possibly TRBD1 on 6 matching bases. The CDR3 contains 13 residues. CDR1 and CDR2 from the germline V gene are SGHTA and FQGNSA. The germline V and J ends were trimmed by 5 bases and 13 bases, with 15 bases remaining between them. The CDR3 bases are TGTGCCAGCAGCGTGGGGACACGGCATCCCCTCCACTTT. Translated, it gives CASSVGTRHPLHF.

For this clonotype: A single base separates this from a much larger clone, so it may be a read error. The chain employs TRBV12-3 or TRBV12-4 and TRBJ2-1; D is ambiguous. This CDR3 is 15 amino acids long. Trimming shortened V by 0 bases and J by 4 bases, and 10 bases separated the two germline ends. The chain's CDR3 is CASSLAEWKYNEQFF. The CDR3 region has the DNA TGTGCCAGCAGTTTAGCGGAGTGGAAATACAATGAGCAGTTCTTC.

In this sample, this clonotype turned up a few times. The chain combines TRBV12-3 or TRBV12-4 with TRBJ2-1; perhaps D is TRBD1 or TRBD2 (5 bases each). CDR3 size: 16 residues. V lost 5 bases and J 7 bases, leaving 21 bases between the germline ends. The CDR3 loop reads CASSVREGHIGNEQFF. The CDR3 DNA follows: TGTGCCAGCAGTGTCAGAGAGGGGCACATCGGTAATGAGCAGTTCTTC.

This clonotype was observed a handful of times. This chain joins TRBV5-1 and TRBJ2-7; D might be TRBD2 (7 bases). Looked up from germline, CDR1 is SGHRS and CDR2 is YFSETQ. CDR3 size: 13 residues. The V and J ends lost 5 bases and 5 bases respectively, with 14 bases between them. The CDR3 DNA reads TGCGCCAGCAGTCCGCGGGGGCCCAACGAGCAGTACTTC. The encoded protein is CASSPRGPNEQYF.

This clonotype was observed a few times. The V call is TRBV7-9, the J call TRBJ1-4; 9 nucleotides agree with TRBD1. This CDR3 is 16 amino acids long. The J segment lost 7 bases and the V segment lost 5 bases, leaving 11 bases of the junction unmatched. The germline V gene has CDR1 SEHNR and CDR2 FQNEAQ (reference sequence). CDR3: CASSQSYRGRFEKLFF. The CDR3 coding sequence is TGTGCCAGCAGCCAATCGTACAGGGGGCGCTTTGAAAAACTGTTTTTT.

The V and J genes are TRBV4-2 and TRBJ2-3; 9 nucleotides agree with TRBD2. V lost 0 bases to trimming and J lost 2 bases; unmatched junction nucleotides: 9. The V gene's germline CDR1 is LGHNA and CDR2 YNFKEQ. The CDR3 is 18 residues long. The DNA for the CDR3 is TGTGCCAGCAGCCAAGAGAGAGAGGTAGCGGGGGTCACAGATACGCAGTATTTT. Protein sequence: CASSQEREVAGVTDTQYF.

This clonotype was detected many times. The rearrangement joins TRBV11-2 to TRBJ2-5; TRBD2 matches at 9 bases. CDR3 length equals 14 residues. The germline CDR1 and CDR2 sequences are SGHAT and FQNNGV. With V trimmed by 1 base and J by 7 bases, 4 bases remained unmatched. CDR3 DNA: TGTGCCAGCAGCTTAGCGCTAGCGGGGAGGACCCAGTACTTC. The encoded protein is CASSLALAGRTQYF.

This clonotype was found a few times. This chain uses TRBV6-5 with TRBJ2-7; D is uncertain. This CDR3 has 14 residues. V lost 1 base and J 2 bases, leaving 9 bases between the germline ends. Germline loops: CDR1 MNHEY, CDR2 SVGAGI. The DNA of the CDR3 is TGTGCCAGCAGTTACTTTGACGGACCCTACGAGCAGTACTTC. This sequence encodes CASSYFDGPYEQYF.

V is TRBV4-1 and J is TRBJ2-7; D unresolved. Trimming took off 0 bases at V and 2 bases at J, with 11 bases between the two ends. Per germline, CDR1 MGHRA and CDR2 YSYEKL. This CDR3 comprises 15 residues. The CDR3 sequence: CASSQEWVPTYEQYF. The CDR3 nucleotides are TGCGCCAGCAGCCAAGAGTGGGTCCCCACCTACGAGCAGTACTTC.